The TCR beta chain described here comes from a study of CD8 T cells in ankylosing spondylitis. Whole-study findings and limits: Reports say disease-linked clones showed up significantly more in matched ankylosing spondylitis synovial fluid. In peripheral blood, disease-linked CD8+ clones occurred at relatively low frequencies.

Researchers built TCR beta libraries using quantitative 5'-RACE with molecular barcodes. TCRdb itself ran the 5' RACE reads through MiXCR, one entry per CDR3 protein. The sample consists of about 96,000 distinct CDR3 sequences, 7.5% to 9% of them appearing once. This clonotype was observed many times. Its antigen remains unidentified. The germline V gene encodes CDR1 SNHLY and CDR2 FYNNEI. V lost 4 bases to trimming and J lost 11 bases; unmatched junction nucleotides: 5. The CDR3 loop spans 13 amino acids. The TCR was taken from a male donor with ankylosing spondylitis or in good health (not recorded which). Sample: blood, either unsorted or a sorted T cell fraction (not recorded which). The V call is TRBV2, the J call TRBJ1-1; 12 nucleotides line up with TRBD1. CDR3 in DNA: TGTGCCAGCAGTGGGGACAGGGGGCGGTTGGCTTTCTTT. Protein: CASSGDRGRLAFF.